The sequence of this T cell receptor (beta chain) was determined in a study of T cell clonality in common variable immunodeficiency. V lost 5 bases and J lost 7; bases outside the gene matches: 11. CDR3 length equals 15 residues. The germline CDR1 and CDR2 sequences are LNHDA and SQIVND (reference sequence). This clone was counted at least ten times. The sequenced fragment ends 3 residues before the CDR3 boundary, so the rest is inferred from the germline J gene. Sequencing used immunoSEQ multiplex PCR; TCRdb keeps in-frame clones, though not all of them. This set yields approximately 44,000 clones and no singletons; the top ten hold about 3%.

The genes are TRBV19 and TRBJ1-5; TRBD1 matches 7 bases. The sample taken for sequencing was peripheral blood mononuclear cells. This TCR was recovered from a person aged 18-70 years in good health. The CDR3 reads CASSPDREEDQPQHF. CDR3 DNA (partial): TGTGCCAGTAGTCCAGACAGGGAGGAGGACCAGCCC.